The 5 T cell receptor beta chains below all came from one sample that was sequenced in a study of molecular identifiers for immune sequencing clone quantification. TCRdb reprocessed the PCR reads via MiXCR and lists one record per CDR3 protein. Here the sample spans about 640,000 distinct CDR3 sequences, nearly 20% being singletons. The sequenced sample was naive CD8+ T cells from blood, with Jurkat cell RNA spiked in. Subset given: FACS-sorted CD8+CD4-CCR7+CD45RA+ naive T cells. The receptors here all came from a human donor in good health. Some libraries in this study had Jurkat cell RNA spiked in.

This clonotype occurred many times. The chain employs TRBV11-2 and TRBJ2-1, with D unresolved. The CDR3 totals 15 residues. Germline V gene data show CDR1 as SGHAT and CDR2 as FQNNGV. Trimming removed 1 base at V and 4 bases at J, with 11 bases between. The CDR3 nucleotides are TGTGCCAGCAGCTTAGCCCCTGGAAGTTACAATGAGCAGTTCTTC. Translation gives CASSLAPGSYNEQFF.

This clonotype was found a few times. J is TRBJ2-3 and V is TRBV9, with 10 positions matching TRBD2. This CDR3 has 16 amino acids. The germline gives CDR1 SGDLS, CDR2 YYNGEE. The V segment lost 3 bases and the J segment 0 bases; nucleotides outside the gene matches: 4. In DNA form, the CDR3 reads TGTGCCAGCAGCGGGGGACTAGCGAAGAGCACAGATACGCAGTATTTT. This encodes CASSGGLAKSTDTQYF.

The chain combines TRBV5-1 with TRBJ2-3, with 12 bases fitting TRBD2. This CDR3 is built from 16 residues. Germline loops: CDR1 SGHRS, CDR2 YFSETQ. The J segment lost 3 bases and the V segment lost 3 bases, leaving 5 bases of the junction unmatched. DNA for the CDR3: TGCGCCAGCAGCTGGACTAGCGGGGTGGGGACAGATACGCAGTATTTT. Protein: CASSWTSGVGTDTQYF.

The chain carries TRBV27 and TRBJ1-3, with D unresolved. Trimming took off 6 bases at V and 4 bases at J, with 10 bases between the two ends. In germline, CDR1 is MNHEY, CDR2 SMNVEV (reference sequence). The CDR3 runs 13 residues. The CDR3 DNA is TGTGCCAGCAGAGGACGGAGAGGAAACACCATATATTTT. Its translation: CASRGRRGNTIYF.

At least ten counts were recorded for this clonotype. The V gene is TRBV5-6, the J gene TRBJ1-5, with D unclear. V was cut by 2 bases and J by 0 bases, with 21 bases left in between. CDR3 length equals 19 residues. Germline CDR1 is SGHDT and CDR2 is YYEEEE. The CDR3 reads CASSFWFTDSENSNQPQHF. CDR3 nucleotides: TGTGCCAGCAGCTTCTGGTTCACGGACTCGGAGAATAGCAATCAGCCCCAGCATTTT.